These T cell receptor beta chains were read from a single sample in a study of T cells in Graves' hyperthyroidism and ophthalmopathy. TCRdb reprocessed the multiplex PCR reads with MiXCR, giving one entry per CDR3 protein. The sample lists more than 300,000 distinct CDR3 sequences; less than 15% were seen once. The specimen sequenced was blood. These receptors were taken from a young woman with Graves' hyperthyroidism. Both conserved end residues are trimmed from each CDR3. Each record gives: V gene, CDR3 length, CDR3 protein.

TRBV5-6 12 ASRSGTEFEKLF
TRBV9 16 ASSVDASGGLDTGELF
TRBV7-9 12 ASSSYRDYNEQF
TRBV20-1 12 SARAPRGGGEQF
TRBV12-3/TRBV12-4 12 ASSPPGLASEQY
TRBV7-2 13 ASSPQGAGVHEQF
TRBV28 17 ASSLSGGTGSTANYGYT
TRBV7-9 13 ASSTGTDSYNEQF
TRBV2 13 ASSPPGTGGNTIY
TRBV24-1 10 ATTADTGELF
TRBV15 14 ATSRVGQQDTGELF
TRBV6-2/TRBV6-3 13 ASSYSGQGSQPQH
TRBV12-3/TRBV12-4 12 ASRPQGGTDTQY
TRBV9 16 ASSVAPTLAGGTDTQY
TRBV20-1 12 SAETGKDGFEQY
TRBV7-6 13 ASSPDPALGDTQY
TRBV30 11 AWSEPGGYGYT
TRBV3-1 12 ASSNRDRWHEQY
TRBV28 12 ASSFYRGDYEQY
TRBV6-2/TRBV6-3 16 ASSYSARGVTPNTEAF
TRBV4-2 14 ASSQAGASGNNEQY
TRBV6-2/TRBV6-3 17 ASIDDLTRPLLAKNIQY
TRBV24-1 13 ATSEENTEFYGYT
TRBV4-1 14 ASSPRTGQNTGELF
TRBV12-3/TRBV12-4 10 ASRSNVEGYT
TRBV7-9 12 ASSLDLQDNEQF
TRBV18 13 ASSPPSSMNTEAF
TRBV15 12 ATSGSQGREKLF
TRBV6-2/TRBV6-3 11 ASSYGFNYEQY
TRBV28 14 ASSFPGQFGTDTQY
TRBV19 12 ATWEGGTTDTQY
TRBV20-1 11 SARPLAGNEQY
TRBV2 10 ASSETGFEQY
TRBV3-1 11 ASSRLAVREQF
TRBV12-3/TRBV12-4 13 ASSLTGGGTGELF
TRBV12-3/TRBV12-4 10 ASSPPGVEQY
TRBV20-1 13 SARRTDKGGQPQH
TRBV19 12 ASRWTSEADTQY
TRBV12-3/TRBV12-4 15 ASSFGLAGGRSNEQF
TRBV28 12 ASERWDSYNEQF
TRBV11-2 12 ASSLGTGIDEQY
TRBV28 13 ASSFRLGNTGELF
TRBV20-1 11 SAPGQGGWEQF
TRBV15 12 ATSRDRSSGELF
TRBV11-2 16 ASSLVKVSSSGANVLT
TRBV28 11 ASSSGTVYGYT
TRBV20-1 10 SANYPGPEAF
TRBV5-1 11 ASSPGTVYGYT
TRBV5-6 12 ASSTGISGNTIY
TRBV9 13 ASSVGISGNFEQF
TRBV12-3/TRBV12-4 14 ASSQTSGISYNEQF
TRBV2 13 ASSASGAQGQPQH
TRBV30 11 AWMRNMNTEAF
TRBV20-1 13 SARDGQGAIGEQF
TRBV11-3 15 ASSLVQGQWYNQPQH
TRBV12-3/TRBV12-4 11 ASSEQGLEKLF
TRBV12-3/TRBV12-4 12 ASSLSGRQDTQY